The 24 T cell receptor beta chains reported below all come from one sample, sequenced in a study of T cell repertoires in cytomegalovirus infection. These receptors have no known antigen. TCRdb fed the reads into MiXCR, producing one record per CDR3 protein. The data contain roughly 87,000 distinct CDR3 sequences, 25% to 30% of them singletons. The sequencing used CD8+ T cells from cultured PBMCs, collected from culture after CMV antigen stimulation. Receptor source: a human donor in good health (CMV status not recorded). Some clones in this sample may be carry-over from other donors' samples.

This clonotype was seen a few times. V and J are TRBV5-4 and TRBJ2-1, with TRBD2 identical over 13 bases. Looked up from germline, CDR1 is SGHNT and CDR2 is YYREEE (reference sequence). The V and J ends lost 2 bases and 7 bases, in that order; junction bases with no gene match: 3. The CDR3 covers 15 residues. In DNA form, the CDR3 reads TGTGCCAGCAGCTTCGGGACTAGCGGGGCTAATGAGCAGTTCTTC. This encodes CASSFGTSGANEQFF.

In this sample, this clonotype turned up a few times. V gene TRBV19 combines with J gene TRBJ2-2, with a possible D match to TRBD1 (6 bases). Germline loops: CDR1 LNHDA, CDR2 SQIVND (reference sequence). CDR3 length: 17 amino acids. V lost 3 bases and J 3 bases, leaving 17 bases between the germline ends. In DNA form, the CDR3 reads TGTGCCAGTAGTATGACAGGTCAATGGCGCGACACCGGGGAGCTGTTTTTT. As protein: CASSMTGQWRDTGELFF. Full variable domain (rest looked up from reference TRBV19 and TRBJ2-2): DGGITQSPKYLFRKEGQNVTLSCEQNLNHDAMYWYRQDPGQGLRLIYYSQIVNDFQKGDIAEGYSVSREKKESFPLTVTSAQKNPTAFYLCASSMTGQWRDTGELFFGEGSRLTVL.

This clonotype was seen a handful of times. The chain joins TRBV12-3 or TRBV12-4 to TRBJ1-3; possible D gene TRBD1, 6 bases. V was shortened by 10 bases and J by 0 bases, with 10 bases between the two germline ends. The CDR3 consists of 13 residues. The CDR3 loop is CATRGTSGNTIYF. The CDR3, as DNA: TGTGCCACCAGGGGTACCTCTGGAAACACCATATATTTT.

This clonotype has at least ten counts. CDR3 DNA: TGCGCCAGCAGCCAAGGGACAGGGGGCACCTACGAGCAGTACTTC. It specifies CASSQGTGGTYEQYF. This chain links TRBV4-1 with TRBJ2-7; 11 bases agree with TRBD1. Looked up from germline, CDR1 is MGHRA and CDR2 is YSYEKL. With V trimmed by 1 base and J by 2 bases, 1 base remained unmatched. The CDR3 contains 15 residues.

This clonotype was counted a few times. The chain links TRBV7-2 to TRBJ2-3, with D perhaps given as TRBD1 or TRBD2 (5 bases each). CDR1 and CDR2 (germline): SGHTA, FQGNSA. Trimming stripped 4 bases from V and 5 bases from J, with 19 bases between. The CDR3 runs 16 residues. The DNA of the CDR3 is TGTGCCAGCAGCTCTATCACTAGTAAGGGGTTAGATACGCAGTATTTT. Translation: CASSSITSKGLDTQYF.

The V and J genes are TRBV6-5 and TRBJ2-5, with D unresolved. The CDR3 covers 16 residues. CDR1 is MNHEY, CDR2 SVGAGI, per germline. Trimming removed 3 bases from V and 1 base from J, with 15 bases in between. The DNA for the CDR3 is TGTGCCAGCAGTTATCAATTAGGTTTCCGCCAAGAGACCCAGTACTTC. It is translated as CASSYQLGFRQETQYF.

DNA for the CDR3: TGTGCCAGTAGTTCCGGGACAGGGGGGGAGACTGAAGCTTTCTTT. It specifies CASSSGTGGETEAFF. The chain uses TRBV19 and TRBJ1-1; 11 nucleotides match TRBD1. This CDR3 has 15 amino acids. V shed 5 bases and J 5 bases; nucleotides not matched to a gene: 7. Germline-derived CDR1 and CDR2 are LNHDA and SQIVND (reference sequence).

J is TRBJ2-7 and V is TRBV7-8; D not resolved. The CDR3 is made up of 13 amino acids. The V end lost 3 bases, the J end lost 1 base, and 7 bases lay between the germline ends. The V gene's germline CDR1 is SGHVS and CDR2 FQNEAQ. CDR3 coding DNA: TGTGCCAGCAGCTTCTATTTTTCCTACGAGCAGTACTTC. This encodes CASSFYFSYEQYF.

This clonotype was counted between two and nine times. The chain links TRBV25-1 to TRBJ2-5, with D possibly matching TRBD2 (6 bases). V lost 10 bases and J lost 4, with 25 bases in between. The germline gives CDR1 MGHDK, CDR2 SYGVNS. The CDR3 covers 16 residues. The CDR3 loop reads CATTGVGGNHGETQYF. The CDR3 DNA sequence: TGTGCCACCACGGGAGTCGGCGGAAATCACGGAGAGACCCAGTACTTC.

This clonotype was detected only a few times. The chain joins TRBV6-1 to TRBJ1-6; D unclear. The CDR3 spans 16 residues. V was pared by 5 bases and J by 3 bases, with 14 bases between. Germline loops: CDR1 MNHNS, CDR2 SASEGT. CDR3 residues: CASSPWTVIYNSPLHF. In nucleotides, the CDR3 is TGTGCCAGCAGTCCTTGGACGGTAATCTATAATTCACCCCTCCACTTT.

This chain connects TRBV7-9 to TRBJ1-2; 7 bases agree with TRBD1. The V and J ends lost 5 bases and 5 bases, in that order; junction bases with no gene match: 11. The CDR3 has 15 amino acids. Germline V gene lookup returns CDR1 SEHNR and CDR2 FQNEAQ (reference sequence). CDR3 coding DNA: TGTGCCAGCAGCCCCGCTGGGCAGGGGGGGTATGGCTACACCTTC. It yields the protein CASSPAGQGGYGYTF.

The table lists this clonotype with many counts. V usage is TRBV11-2 and J usage is TRBJ2-1, with 7 bases fitting TRBD2. The CDR3 totals 16 residues. Germline V lookup: CDR1 SGHAT, CDR2 FQNNGV. V dropped 0 bases and J dropped 0; count of bases not matched to a gene: 2. The chain's CDR3 is CASSLDSGDSYNEQFF. CDR3 coding DNA: TGTGCCAGCAGCTTAGACAGCGGGGACTCCTACAATGAGCAGTTCTTC.

This clonotype was picked up a small number of times. The chain links TRBV4-1 to TRBJ1-1; TRBD1 aligns across 7 bases. With 7 bases clipped from V and 3 bases from J, the junction kept 11 bases outside the gene matches. CDR1 and CDR2 (germline): MGHRA, YSYEKL. CDR3 length equals 15 residues. The CDR3 loop is CASTLMGQGDTEAFF. Here the CDR3 DNA reads TGCGCCAGCACTCTTATGGGGCAGGGGGACACTGAAGCTTTCTTT.

This chain connects TRBV12-3 or TRBV12-4 to TRBJ2-2, with D possibly being TRBD2 (7 bases). There are 18 residues in the CDR3. Between the trimmed V and J ends, which lost 6 bases and 5 bases, there was a span of 25 bases. This chain's CDR3 is CASSPGAGALYPTGELFF. For the CDR3, the DNA is TGTGCCAGCAGCCCAGGGGCGGGGGCACTTTACCCTACCGGGGAGCTGTTTTTT.

This clonotype was detected only a few times. This CDR3 reads CASSSTPGNTEAFF. CDR3 DNA: TGTGCCAGCAGTTCGACCCCCGGTAACACTGAAGCTTTCTTT. This chain connects TRBV12-3 or TRBV12-4 to TRBJ1-1; D gene ambiguous. CDR3 size: 14 residues. The V end was cut by 4 bases, the J end by 2 bases, with 11 bases between.

This clonotype was seen once. The V gene is TRBV20-1, the J gene TRBJ1-6; a possible D gene is TRBD1 (6 bases). V was pared by 0 bases and J by 11 bases, with 20 bases between. This CDR3 is built from 16 residues. Germline CDR1 is DFQATT and CDR2 is SNEGSKA (reference sequence). The CDR3 DNA is TGCAGTGCTAGAGATGGGGGCAGGGACCCTTGGGCACCCCTCCACTTT. Translation: CSARDGGRDPWAPLHF.

The chain carries TRBV12-3 or TRBV12-4 and TRBJ2-7; 9 positions match TRBD1. This CDR3 is built from 15 residues. V shed 5 bases, J shed 3 bases, and the junction held 8 bases outside the gene matches. CDR3 in amino acids: CASSPGTGNFYEQYF. The DNA of the CDR3 is TGTGCCAGCAGTCCCGGGACAGGGAACTTCTACGAGCAGTACTTC.

This clonotype was picked up a small number of times. This chain joins TRBV4-1 and TRBJ2-1; D unresolved. The CDR3 is 13 amino acids. V dropped 4 bases and J dropped 7 bases, with 11 bases sitting between them. The germline gives CDR1 MGHRA, CDR2 YSYEKL. The CDR3 DNA sequence: TGCGCCAGCAGCCGTCCCCCTTCTAATGAGCAGTTCTTC. It codes for CASSRPPSNEQFF.

The V call is TRBV3-1, the J call TRBJ2-3; D call uncertain. V was trimmed by 3 bases and J by 4 bases, leaving 11 bases between them. The CDR3 runs 14 residues. Germline V lookup: CDR1 LGHDT, CDR2 YNNKEL (reference sequence). CDR3 protein: CASSQGYFPDTQYF. The CDR3 DNA is TGTGCCAGCAGCCAGGGCTATTTTCCAGATACGCAGTATTTT.

This clonotype was found a few times. This sequence joins TRBV2 and TRBJ2-1; weak D call: TRBD1 (5 bases). The CDR3 is made up of 16 amino acids. V was clipped by 6 bases and J by 0 bases, with 15 bases between them. CDR1 SNHLY and CDR2 FYNNEI come from the germline V gene. DNA of the CDR3: TGTGCCAGCAGCCATAGACAGTTAAGCTCCTACAATGAGCAGTTCTTC. As protein: CASSHRQLSSYNEQFF. Looking up the rest from reference TRBV2 and TRBJ2-1 gives the full variable domain: EPEVTQTPSHQVTQMGQEVILRCVPISNHLYFYWYRQILGQKVEFLVSFYNNEISEKSEIFDDQFSVERPDGSNFTLKIRSTKLEDSAMYFCASSHRQLSSYNEQFFGPGTRLTVL.

The chain couples TRBV4-2 to TRBJ2-1, with D unresolved. The CDR3 spans 15 residues. Germline V gene sequence: CDR1 LGHNA, CDR2 YNFKEQ. Deletions cut 0 bases from V and 5 bases from J, with 11 bases between. The CDR3 here is CASSQDPLSDNEQFF. CDR3 sequence (DNA): TGTGCCAGCAGCCAAGACCCCTTGAGTGACAATGAGCAGTTCTTC.

V is TRBV7-2 and J is TRBJ2-7; perhaps TRBD1 as D (6 bases). Trimming took 1 base from V and 5 from J, leaving 12 bases between them. CDR3 size: 14 residues. Germline lookup yields CDR1 SGHTA and CDR2 FQGNSA. The CDR3 bases are TGTGCCAGCAGCTTAGGGCAGGGGAGTAACGAGCAGTACTTC. The encoded protein is CASSLGQGSNEQYF.

V and J are TRBV27 and TRBJ2-7; the D gene could be TRBD1 or TRBD2 (5 bases each). Trimming left V 9 bases short and J 5 bases short, with 11 bases between. Germline CDR1 and CDR2: MNHEY and SMNVEV (reference sequence). The CDR3 contains 11 residues. The CDR3: CASSGLDEQYF. CDR3 coding DNA: TGTGCCAGTTCGGGGCTGGACGAGCAGTACTTC.

This clonotype came up a few times. This sequence joins TRBV7-6 and TRBJ1-2, with 7 bases aligning to TRBD1. The J segment lost 6 bases and the V segment lost 5 bases, leaving 6 bases of the junction unmatched. The V gene's germline CDR1 is SGHVS and CDR2 FNYEAQ. This CDR3 contains 13 residues. DNA of the CDR3: TGTGCCAGCAGCGCCGGACAGGTGGATGGCTACACCTTC. This gives the protein CASSAGQVDGYTF.